This T cell receptor beta chain was found in a study of PD-L1 blockade in urothelial cancer. Overall study context: From 0 to 3 prior chemotherapy regimens had been given to the patients. Analyses were performed on blood at 3 weeks after treatment start (the second dose) and at 6 weeks. Per blood sample, T cells had a median of around 150,000.

The repertoire was sequenced with immunoSEQ multiplex PCR; TCRdb's copy has only in-frame clones and lacks some. The repertoire holds about 87,000 clones, with around 84% as singletons. J gave up 5 bases and V 0 bases, and 7 bases lay outside the gene matches. This CDR3 is built from 17 residues. Germline assignment: CDR1 SGHAT and CDR2 FQNNGV. The time point was: pretreatment peripheral blood. The sequence came from a man aged 55 to 70 with urothelial cancer. V is TRBV11-2 and J is TRBJ2-3; 11 positions agree with TRBD2. The material was PBMCs, obtained around atezolizumab (anti-PD-L1) treatment. The chain's CDR3 is CASSLDTSGSLRDTQYF. The CDR3 bases are TGTGCCAGCAGCTTAGATACTAGCGGGAGTCTTAGAGATACGCAGTATTTT.